This T cell receptor beta chain appears in the sequencing data of a study of blood T cells in healthy people across ages (dated by TCRdb to 2013 to 2016). Broadly, across the study: Template switching captured roughly one uniquely barcoded TCR beta cDNA molecule per two T cells in model experiments. To track age-related changes in TCR beta repertoire diversity, the study relied on deep sequencing normalized with unique cDNA molecular identifiers. The donors were split into four age groups: young (average around 16 years), middle-aged (roughly 40), aged (about 56) and long-lived (about 74). Donors of different ages were randomly distributed across sequencing lanes to avoid experimental bias. Two additional independent replicas of 1 million unique cDNA reads from the same blood draw were analyzed for two donors (one aged 18 to 30 and one aged 80 or older).

To note about this clonotype: Its antigen has not been determined. Base qualities are not provided; no much larger clone lies one nucleotide away.

Library method: 5' RACE. The data were produced on an Illumina HiSeq 2500. A second PCR of roughly 6 to 12 cycles was performed with a sample-barcoded 5' primer and a J-beta primer mix. A template-switch 5' adaptor carrying 12 random nucleotides introduced a unique molecular identifier onto each TCR beta cDNA molecule. Each sample yielded at least 2.5 million CDR3-containing paired-end reads. First-strand cDNA was synthesized from all RNA with the Mint cDNA synthesis kit, primed by a TRBC-specific oligonucleotide. Following uracil-DNA glycosylase treatment, a first 18-cycle PCR with universal primers M1SS and BC2_uni_R was performed on all cDNA. The published analysis was carried out like this. Each sample was normalized by randomly selecting 1 million high-quality reads, each carrying a distinct molecular identifier. Reads sharing molecular identifiers were discarded rather than binned into consensus sequences. CDR3 identification, clonotype clustering and error correction used MiTCR with a Q25 quality threshold and the strictest error-elimination algorithm. A nonparametric unseen species model with Euler transformation was used to estimate lower-bound total TCR beta diversity. Clones were called with MiXCR by TCRdb after fastp trimmed the public reads at Q25, and only in-frame beta chains were retained. Each CDR3 protein appears once, grouped with its most common genes and DNA. TCRdb, rather than the study authors, made the V and J calls. The sample profile shows 1.5 million to 2 million distinct CDR3 sequences; roughly 28% of them were found once. The ten most abundant clones make up more than 6% of the sample.

Trimming takes 2 bases from V and 8 bases from J, and the germline ends sit 22 bases apart. The CDR3 covers 16 residues, taking in both the cysteine and the phenylalanine. Only the CDR3 DNA stays, 48 bases, in frame from base 1. The germline V gene encodes CDR1 DFQATT and CDR2 SNEGSKA (reference sequence). General study outcomes and caveats: Compared with the aged group, the long-lived group had more naive CD4+ T cells, fewer expanded clones and increased TCR diversity, suggesting age selection. As age increased, observed TCR beta diversity per million T cells dropped in a roughly linear way, and a significant reduction was already evident by age 40. The CMV infection status of donors was not known, potentially confounding age-related changes in expanded clonotypes. The percentage of naive T cells measured by flow cytometry correlated strongly with observed TCR beta diversity. Estimates of total diversity from one million sequenced T cells were regarded as lower bounds and underestimates. Because profiling used bulk unsorted PBMCs, naive and antigen-experienced compartments could not be compared conclusively.

The donors were 40 or so Caucasian individuals from Russia, aged roughly 6 to 100 years, who were systemically healthy. Each donor gave about 9.8 milliliters of peripheral blood, drawn into EDTA-treated Vacutainer tubes. Ficoll-Paque density-gradient centrifugation was used to isolate PBMCs, with at least 6.5 million obtained per sample. Trizol reagent was used to extract total RNA from PBMCs, with at least 5.5 micrograms per sample. The percentages of naive CD45RAhigh/CD27high T cells were determined by flow cytometry on a PBMC aliquot from every donor. Specimen: blood. The clonotype was recovered from a woman in her 30s in good health. The rearranged segments are TRBV20-1 and TRBJ2-1, with TRBD2 tentatively as D gene (5 bases match). CDR3 loop: CSARTDTEEARHEQFF. The sequence in DNA is TGCAGTGCTAGAACTGATACCGAGGAGGCTCGCCATGAGCAGTTCTTC.